Below are 15 T cell receptor beta chains sequenced from a single sample in a study of CD8 T cells in Susac syndrome. It was with random hexamers that roughly 0.45 to 1 ug RNA was reverse transcribed. TCRdb fed the immunoSEQ multiplex PCR reads into MiXCR, producing one record per CDR3 protein. The sample lists a few hundred thousand distinct CDR3 sequences, 95% occurring once. The source material was CD4+ T cells from PBMCs. These receptors originate from a human donor with multiple sclerosis.

The rearrangement uses TRBV6-2 or TRBV6-3 and TRBJ1-1; no reliable D call. Trimming shortened V by 2 bases and J by 3 bases, and 7 bases separated the two germline ends. Germline-derived CDR1 and CDR2 are MNHEY and SVGEGT. The CDR3 consists of 13 residues. CDR3 region: CASSYTVYTEAFF. The CDR3 DNA reads as TGTGCCAGCAGTTACACGGTCTACACTGAAGCTTTCTTT.

Here the CDR3 reads CSASYSGLWGGGDTQYF. The CDR3 nucleotides are TGCAGTGCTTCTTATTCGGGACTTTGGGGAGGGGGAGATACGCAGTATTTT. The chain combines TRBV20-1 with TRBJ2-3; D perhaps matches TRBD2 (7 bases). This CDR3 has 17 residues. CDR1 is DFQATT and CDR2 is SNEGSKA in the germline V gene (reference sequence). Trimming took off 5 bases at V and 5 bases at J, with 26 bases between the two ends.

The chain is built from TRBV30 and TRBJ2-3; D is unresolved. Trimming left V 0 bases short and J 3 bases short, with 10 bases between. This CDR3 comprises 14 residues. The germline gives CDR1 GTSNPN, CDR2 SVGIG (reference sequence). Here the CDR3 DNA reads TGTGCCTGGAGTGTGGCGGAGACAACAGATACGCAGTATTTT. As protein: CAWSVAETTDTQYF.

The V and J genes are TRBV27 and TRBJ2-7; D gene uncertain. V shed 4 bases and J shed 7 bases, with 11 bases lying between them. The CDR3 totals 12 residues. Germline CDR1 is MNHEY and CDR2 is SMNVEV (reference sequence). CDR3 nucleotides: TGTGCCAGCAGTTCCCCCTTTGGAGAGCAGTACTTC. Translation: CASSSPFGEQYF.

V usage is TRBV6-5 and J usage is TRBJ2-2; the match to TRBD1 covers 8 bases. CDR1 and CDR2 (germline): MNHEY, SVGAGI. The CDR3 is 14 amino acids. V gave up 6 bases and J gave up 8 bases; unmatched junction bases: 8. CDR3 bases: TGTGCCAGCAGGTCCAGGGGGCTGGGTGGGGAGCTGTTTTTT. Its translation is CASRSRGLGGELFF.

The chain is built from TRBV20-1 and TRBJ2-7; D possibly uses TRBD1 or TRBD2 (9 bases each). The V end was cut by 6 bases, the J end by 9 bases, with 27 bases between. The CDR3 runs 15 residues. Germline CDR1 is DFQATT and CDR2 is SNEGSKA (reference sequence). The CDR3 coding sequence is TGCAGTGCAAAAACAGGGGGCGGGAGGGCCGTTGTGCAGTACTTC. It yields the protein CSAKTGGGRAVVQYF.

The V call is TRBV20-1, the J call TRBJ2-7; 13 nucleotides align to TRBD2. The length of the CDR3 is 15 residues. J was trimmed by 7 bases and V by 5 bases; bases with no gene match: 11. Germline CDR1 is DFQATT and CDR2 is SNEGSKA (reference sequence). The CDR3 region is CSAYSGTSGNWEQYF. CDR3 DNA sequence: TGCAGTGCTTACTCCGGGACTAGCGGGAATTGGGAGCAGTACTTC.

This clonotype was recorded only once. V is TRBV12-3 or TRBV12-4 and J is TRBJ2-5, with D maybe TRBD2 (6 bases). The CDR3 is 14 amino acids. The V end lost 6 bases, the J end lost 1 base, and 12 bases lay between the germline ends. In nucleotides, the CDR3 is TGTGCCAGCAGCACCGGACTATTCCAAGAGACCCAGTACTTC. Amino acids: CASSTGLFQETQYF.

This rearrangement joins TRBV29-1 to TRBJ2-7; D may be TRBD2 (5 bases). The V gene lost 8 bases and the J gene lost 2 bases, with 13 bases spanning the gap. The CDR3 spans 12 residues. From germline, CDR1 is SQVTM and CDR2 ANQGSEA. This CDR3 reads CSFRRDPYEQYF. The DNA of the CDR3 is TGCAGCTTTCGACGGGATCCCTACGAGCAGTACTTC.

The CDR3, as DNA: TGTGCCAGCAGCCAAGGTCAGGAGTCAGATACGCAGTATTTT. It yields the protein CASSQGQESDTQYF. The J gene is TRBJ2-3, the V gene TRBV4-2; D is unclear. Trimming took 1 base from V and 4 from J, leaving 9 bases between them. The germline V gene encodes CDR1 LGHNA and CDR2 YNFKEQ. The CDR3 contains 14 residues.

The J gene is TRBJ2-2, the V gene TRBV7-2; 9 bases match TRBD2. This CDR3 contains 16 residues. From germline, CDR1 is SGHTA and CDR2 FQGNSA. V shed 2 bases and J 4 bases; nucleotides not matched to a gene: 5. For the CDR3, the DNA is TGTGCCAGCAGCTTAAAGCGGGGGGCCGTCACCGGGGAGCTGTTTTTT. Protein sequence: CASSLKRGAVTGELFF.

V usage is TRBV29-1 and J usage is TRBJ2-7; D perhaps matches TRBD2 (7 bases). CDR1 and CDR2 (germline): SQVTM, ANQGSEA. The CDR3 is 14 amino acids. V dropped 5 bases and J dropped 5 bases, with 19 bases sitting between them. The CDR3 nucleotides are TGCAGCGTTCAAAGGGGGGGGGCCCGCGACGAGCAGTACTTC. Amino acid sequence: CSVQRGGARDEQYF.

V is TRBV20-1 and J is TRBJ2-7; unclear D gene. Between the trimmed V and J ends, which lost 3 bases and 2 bases, there was a span of 11 bases. CDR1 and CDR2 from the germline V gene are DFQATT and SNEGSKA (reference sequence). The CDR3 has 13 residues. CDR3 coding DNA: TGCAGTGCTAGGCAACAGCCTACCTACGAGCAGTACTTC. This encodes CSARQQPTYEQYF.

The table lists this clonotype with a count of one. The V call is TRBV7-9, the J call TRBJ2-5; 7 bases match TRBD1. CDR3 size: 14 residues. Looked up from germline, CDR1 is SEHNR and CDR2 is FQNEAQ (reference sequence). With 3 bases clipped from V and 2 bases from J, the junction kept 3 bases outside the gene matches. Here the CDR3 reads CASSLDRSQETQYF. The CDR3 DNA follows: TGTGCCAGCAGCTTGGACAGGAGTCAAGAGACCCAGTACTTC.

The V gene is TRBV30, the J gene TRBJ2-2; no firm D call. Germline CDR1 GTSNPN, CDR2 SVGIG (reference sequence). The V and J ends lost 0 bases and 4 bases respectively, with 9 bases between them. The CDR3 is 14 residues long. The CDR3 DNA follows: TGTGCCTGGAGTGTATGGGGTTCCACCGGGGAGCTGTTTTTT. This gives the protein CAWSVWGSTGELFF.